This T cell receptor (beta chain) was obtained from a study of blood T cell repertoires in COVID-19. The data were produced by immunoSEQ multiplex PCR, yet TCRdb's version contains in-frame clones alone and is incomplete. The repertoire includes about 170,000 clones, around 82% of them detected once, and around 3.6% sits in the top ten. This CDR3 comprises 16 residues. This TCR was recovered from a woman aged 50 to 65 in a cohort exposed to, infected with or recovered from COVID-19 (not recorded which). This chain joins TRBV21-1 and TRBJ1-6; TRBD1 is taken as the D call from the table, unchecked against the DNA. TRBV21-1 is deemed a pseudogene. Sequencing input: PBMCs or T cells enriched from blood (not recorded which). The chain's CDR3 is CASSNRDRVIDSPLHF. In DNA, the CDR3 is TGTGCCAGCAGCAATCGTGACAGGGTTATTGATTCACCCCTCCACTTT.